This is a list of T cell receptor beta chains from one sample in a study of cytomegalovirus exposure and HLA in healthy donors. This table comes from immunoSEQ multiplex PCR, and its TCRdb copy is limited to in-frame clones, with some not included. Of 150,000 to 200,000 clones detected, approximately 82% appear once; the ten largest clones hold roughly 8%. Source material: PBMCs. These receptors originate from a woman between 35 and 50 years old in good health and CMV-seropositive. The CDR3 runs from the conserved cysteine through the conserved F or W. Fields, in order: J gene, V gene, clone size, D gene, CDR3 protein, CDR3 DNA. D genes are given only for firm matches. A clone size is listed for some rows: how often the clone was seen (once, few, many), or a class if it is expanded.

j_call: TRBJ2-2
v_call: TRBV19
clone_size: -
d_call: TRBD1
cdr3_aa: CASLQGATGTGELFF
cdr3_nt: TGTGCCAGTTTACAGGGGGCGACGGGCACCGGGGAGCTGTTTTTT

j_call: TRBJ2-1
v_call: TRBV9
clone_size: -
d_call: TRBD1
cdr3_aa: CASSVGRGTGYNEQFF
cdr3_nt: TGTGCCAGCAGCGTAGGGAGAGGGACAGGCTACAATGAGCAGTTCTTC

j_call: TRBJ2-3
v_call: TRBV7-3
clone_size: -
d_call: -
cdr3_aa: CASSLTGGTDTQYF
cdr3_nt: TGTGCCAGCAGCTTAACGGGAGGCACAGATACGCAGTATTTT

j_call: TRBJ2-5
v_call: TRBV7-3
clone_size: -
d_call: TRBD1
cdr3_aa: CASSLMLGGPETQYF
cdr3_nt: TGTGCCAGCAGCTTAATGTTAGGGGGCCCAGAGACCCAGTACTTC

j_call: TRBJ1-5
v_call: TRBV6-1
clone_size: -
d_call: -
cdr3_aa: CASSVNRVSNQPQHF
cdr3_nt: TGTGCCAGCAGTGTTAACAGGGTGAGCAATCAGCCCCAGCATTTT

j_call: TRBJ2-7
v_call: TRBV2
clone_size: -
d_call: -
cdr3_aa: CASLGDKSYEQYF
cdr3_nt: TGTGCCAGCCTTGGGGACAAATCCTACGAGCAGTACTTC

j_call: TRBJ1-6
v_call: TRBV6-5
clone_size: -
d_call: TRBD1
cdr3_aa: CASSSRGRMRNSPLHF
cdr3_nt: TGTGCCAGCAGTTCCAGGGGGCGAATGAGGAATTCACCCCTCCACTTT

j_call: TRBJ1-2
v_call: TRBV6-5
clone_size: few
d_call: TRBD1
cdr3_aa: CASSMTGYGYTF
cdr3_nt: TGTGCCAGCAGCATGACAGGGTATGGCTACACCTTC

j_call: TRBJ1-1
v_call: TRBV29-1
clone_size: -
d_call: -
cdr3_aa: CSVATGPRAFF
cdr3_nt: TGCAGCGTCGCTACAGGACCTCGAGCTTTCTTT

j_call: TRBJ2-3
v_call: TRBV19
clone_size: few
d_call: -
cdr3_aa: CASSVSSTDTQYF
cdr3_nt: TGTGCCAGTAGTGTTTCTAGCACAGATACGCAGTATTTT

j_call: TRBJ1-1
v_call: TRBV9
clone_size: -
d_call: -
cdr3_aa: CASSVGIQLNTEAFF
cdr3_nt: TGTGCCAGCAGCGTCGGGATCCAGCTGAACACTGAAGCTTTCTTT

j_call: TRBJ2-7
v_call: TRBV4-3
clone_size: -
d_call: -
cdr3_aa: CASSLGQGGYYEQYF
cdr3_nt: TGCGCCAGCAGCCTTGGCCAAGGGGGTTACTACGAGCAGTACTTC

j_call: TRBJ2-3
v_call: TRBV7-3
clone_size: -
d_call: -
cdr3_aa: CASSLLESTDTQYF
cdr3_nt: TGTGCCAGCAGCTTACTAGAGAGCACAGATACGCAGTATTTT

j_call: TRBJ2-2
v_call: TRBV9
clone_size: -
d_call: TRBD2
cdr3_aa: CASSGGLAGFTGELFF
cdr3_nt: TGTGCCAGCAGCGGGGGACTAGCGGGATTCACCGGGGAGCTGTTTTTT

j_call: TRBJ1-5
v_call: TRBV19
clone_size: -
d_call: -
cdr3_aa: CASSIKASNQPQHF
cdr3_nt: TGTGCCAGTAGTATCAAAGCGAGCAATCAGCCCCAGCATTTT

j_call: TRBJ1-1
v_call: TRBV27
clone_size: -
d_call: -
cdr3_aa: CASSMTPSNTEAFF
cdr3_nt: TGTGCCAGCAGTATGACACCCTCGAACACTGAAGCTTTCTTT

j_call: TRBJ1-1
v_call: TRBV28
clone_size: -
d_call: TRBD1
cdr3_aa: CALLDRANTEAFF
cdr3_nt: TGTGCCCTATTGGACAGGGCGAACACTGAAGCTTTCTTT

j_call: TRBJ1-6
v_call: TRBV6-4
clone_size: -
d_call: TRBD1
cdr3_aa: CASSLTGDDNSPLHF
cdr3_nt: TGTGCCAGCAGTCTTACAGGGGACGATAATTCACCCCTCCACTTT

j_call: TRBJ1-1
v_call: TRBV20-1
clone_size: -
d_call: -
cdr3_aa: CSAPSFVAFF
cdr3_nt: TGCAGTGCTCCTTCCTTTGTAGCTTTCTTT

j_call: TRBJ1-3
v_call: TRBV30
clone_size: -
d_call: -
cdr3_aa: CAWSLRGALGNTIYF
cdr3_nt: TGTGCCTGGAGCCTCCGGGGGGCTCTAGGAAACACCATATATTTT

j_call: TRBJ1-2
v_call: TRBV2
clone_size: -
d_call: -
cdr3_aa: CASRGDTVYGYTF
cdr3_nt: TGTGCCAGCAGGGGGGACACAGTCTATGGCTACACCTTC

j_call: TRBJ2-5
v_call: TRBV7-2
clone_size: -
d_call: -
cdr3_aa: CASSLSGTNQETQYF
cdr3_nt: TGTGCCAGCAGCTTATCCGGGACAAACCAAGAGACCCAGTACTTC

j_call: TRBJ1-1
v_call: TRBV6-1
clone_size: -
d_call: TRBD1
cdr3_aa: CASSDRQGTEAFF
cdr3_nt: TGTGCCAGCAGCGATAGACAGGGAACTGAAGCTTTCTTT

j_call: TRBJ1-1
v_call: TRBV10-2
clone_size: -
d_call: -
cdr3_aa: CASSEGFQDTEAFF
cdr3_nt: TGCGCCAGCAGTGAAGGATTTCAGGACACTGAAGCTTTCTTT

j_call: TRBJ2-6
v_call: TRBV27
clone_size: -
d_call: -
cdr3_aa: CASVKQFTDSGANVLTF
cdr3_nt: TGTGCCAGCGTCAAACAGTTTACGGACTCTGGGGCCAACGTCCTGACTTTC

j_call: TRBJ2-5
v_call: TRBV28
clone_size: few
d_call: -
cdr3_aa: CASSPQAPGGETQYF
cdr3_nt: TGTGCCAGCAGTCCCCAAGCCCCCGGAGGGGAGACCCAGTACTTC

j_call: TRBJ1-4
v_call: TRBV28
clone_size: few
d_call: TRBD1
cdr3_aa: CASSLRDRGREKLFF
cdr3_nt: TGTGCCAGCAGTTTACGGGACAGGGGGAGGGAAAAACTGTTTTTT

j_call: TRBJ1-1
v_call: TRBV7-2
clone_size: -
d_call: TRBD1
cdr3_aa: CASSLLQGSTEAFF
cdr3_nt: TGTGCCAGCAGCTTATTACAGGGGAGCACTGAAGCTTTCTTT

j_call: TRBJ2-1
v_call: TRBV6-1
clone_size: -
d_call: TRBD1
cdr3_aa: CASSRQGVDLSEQFF
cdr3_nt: TGTGCCAGCAGTCGACAGGGTGTGGACTTGAGTGAGCAGTTCTTC

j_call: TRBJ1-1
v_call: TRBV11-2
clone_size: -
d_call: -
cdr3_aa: CASRPDRTPNTEAFF
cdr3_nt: TGTGCCAGCAGACCAGACAGGACCCCGAACACTGAAGCTTTCTTT

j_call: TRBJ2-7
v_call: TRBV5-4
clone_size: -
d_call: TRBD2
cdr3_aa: CASSLAGMGLAGYEQYF
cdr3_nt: TGTGCCAGCAGCTTGGCAGGGATGGGACTAGCGGGTTACGAGCAGTACTTC

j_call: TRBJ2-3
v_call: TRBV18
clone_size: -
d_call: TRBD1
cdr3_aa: CASSPDRDGTDTQYF
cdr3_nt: TGTGCCAGCTCACCGGACAGGGACGGCACAGATACGCAGTATTTT

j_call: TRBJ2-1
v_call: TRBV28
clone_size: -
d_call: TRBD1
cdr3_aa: CASSYPGQGASSYNEQFF
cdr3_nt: TGTGCCAGCAGTTATCCGGGACAGGGGGCGAGCTCCTACAATGAGCAGTTCTTC

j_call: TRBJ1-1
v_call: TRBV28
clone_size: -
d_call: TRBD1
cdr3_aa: CASSSRGRPQAFF
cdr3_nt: TGTGCCAGCAGTTCGAGGGGGCGGCCCCAAGCTTTCTTT

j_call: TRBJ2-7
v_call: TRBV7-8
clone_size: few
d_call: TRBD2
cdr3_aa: CASSLARRLAPQPRYDEQYF
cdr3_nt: TGTGCCAGCAGCTTAGCGCGTAGACTAGCCCCTCAACCCCGCTATGACGAGCAGTACTTC

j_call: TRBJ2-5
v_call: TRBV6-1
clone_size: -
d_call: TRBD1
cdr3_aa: CASSAPRGLGETQYF
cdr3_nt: TGTGCCAGCAGTGCCCCGAGGGGGCTAGGGGAGACCCAGTACTTC

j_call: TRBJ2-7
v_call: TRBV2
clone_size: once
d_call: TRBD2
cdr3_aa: CASRWGTSGSHEQYF
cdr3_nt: TGTGCCAGCAGGTGGGGGACTAGCGGGAGTCATGAGCAGTACTTC

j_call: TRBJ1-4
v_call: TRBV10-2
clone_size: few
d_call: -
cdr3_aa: CASSESGISNEKLFF
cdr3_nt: TGCGCCAGCAGCGAATCAGGGATATCTAATGAAAAACTGTTTTTT

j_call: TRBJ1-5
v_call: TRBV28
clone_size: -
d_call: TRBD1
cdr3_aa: CASGTDLNSNQPQHF
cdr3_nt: TGTGCCAGCGGGACAGATTTAAATAGCAATCAGCCCCAGCATTTT

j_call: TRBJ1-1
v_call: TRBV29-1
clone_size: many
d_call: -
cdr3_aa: CSVEEPRDTEAFF
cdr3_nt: TGCAGCGTTGAAGAGCCCCGAGACACTGAAGCTTTCTTT

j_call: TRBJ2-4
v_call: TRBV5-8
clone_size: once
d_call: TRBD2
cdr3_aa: CASSFYGGGGQNIQYF
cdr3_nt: TGTGCCAGCAGCTTCTATGGGGGGGGAGGTCAAAACATTCAGTACTTC

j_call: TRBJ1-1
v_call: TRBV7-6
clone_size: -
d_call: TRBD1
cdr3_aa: CASSRRQGNTEAFF
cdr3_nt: TGTGCCAGCAGCCGCCGACAGGGGAACACTGAAGCTTTCTTT

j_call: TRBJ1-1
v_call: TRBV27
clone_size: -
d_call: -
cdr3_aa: CASSLQGPPEAFF
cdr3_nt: TGTGCCAGCAGTCTACAGGGTCCACCCGAAGCTTTCTTT

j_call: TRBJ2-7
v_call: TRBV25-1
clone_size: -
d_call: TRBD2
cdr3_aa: CASSDHGSGRPGEQYF
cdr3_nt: TGTGCCAGCAGTGACCATGGTAGCGGGAGGCCTGGCGAGCAGTACTTC

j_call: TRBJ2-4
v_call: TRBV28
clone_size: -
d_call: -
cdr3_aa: CASSDRSGKNIQYF
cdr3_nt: TGTGCCAGCAGCGACCGGAGTGGTAAAAACATTCAGTACTTC

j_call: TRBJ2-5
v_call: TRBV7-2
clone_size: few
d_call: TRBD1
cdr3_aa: CASSSDRAETQYF
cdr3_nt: TGTGCCAGCAGCTCTGACAGGGCAGAGACCCAGTACTTC

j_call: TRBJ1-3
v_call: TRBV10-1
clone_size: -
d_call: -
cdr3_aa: CASSEGTYRTLSGNTIYF
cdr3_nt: TGCGCCAGCAGTGAGGGGACTTACAGGACCCTCTCTGGAAACACCATATATTTT

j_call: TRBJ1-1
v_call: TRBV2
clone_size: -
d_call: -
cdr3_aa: CASSEERVRGEAFF
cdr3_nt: TGTGCCAGCAGTGAAGAGAGGGTCCGGGGGGAAGCTTTCTTT

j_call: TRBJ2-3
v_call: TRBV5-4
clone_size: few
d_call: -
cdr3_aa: CASSLGQESSTDTQYF
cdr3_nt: TGTGCCAGCAGCTTGGGGCAGGAATCTAGCACAGATACGCAGTATTTT